Below are 22 T cell receptor beta chains sequenced from a single sample in a study of blood T cell repertoires in COVID-19. The method was immunoSEQ multiplex PCR; TCRdb's version includes in-frame clones alone and lacks a portion of them. The table includes roughly 230,000 clones, 83% detected once. Source material: peripheral blood. The receptors derive from a woman aged 50 to 60 with acute or convalescent COVID-19.

This clone was observed a single time. The chain is built from TRBV2 and TRBJ2-3, with 9 bases matching TRBD2. The CDR3 consists of 17 residues. The V segment lost 6 bases and the J segment 1 base; nucleotides outside the gene matches: 11. Germline assignment: CDR1 SNHLY and CDR2 FYNNEI. In nucleotides, the CDR3 is TGTGCCAGCAGCTTGGCAGCGGGGGGCCGGGGCACAGATACGCAGTATTTT. Its translation is CASSLAAGGRGTDTQYF.

V usage is TRBV6-5 and J usage is TRBJ2-3; 10 bases align to TRBD2. V dropped 4 bases and J dropped 4; count of bases not matched to a gene: 5. Germline CDR1 is MNHEY and CDR2 is SVGAGI. There are 15 residues in the CDR3. Written as DNA, the CDR3 is TGTGCCAGCAGTTTTAGCGGGAGGTGGCCAGATACGCAGTATTTT. Its translation is CASSFSGRWPDTQYF.

This chain connects TRBV19 to TRBJ1-1; 7 nucleotides agree with TRBD1. CDR3 length equals 14 residues. V lost 3 bases and J lost 8; bases outside the gene matches: 9. Germline V gene lookup returns CDR1 LNHDA and CDR2 SQIVND (reference sequence). This CDR3 is CASSISRMTGEAFF. The CDR3 DNA sequence: TGTGCCAGTAGTATCTCGCGGATGACAGGGGAAGCTTTCTTT. Looking up the rest from reference TRBV19 and TRBJ1-1 gives the full variable domain: DGGITQSPKYLFRKEGQNVTLSCEQNLNHDAMYWYRQDPGQGLRLIYYSQIVNDFQKGDIAEGYSVSREKKESFPLTVTSAQKNPTAFYLCASSISRMTGEAFFGQGTRLTVV.

The chain recombines TRBV9 with TRBJ2-1; tentative D call: TRBD1 (5 bases). The germline gives CDR1 SGDLS, CDR2 YYNGEE. V was pared by 2 bases and J by 6 bases, with 6 bases between. CDR3 length equals 12 residues. CDR3 nucleotides: TGTGCCAGCAGCGTTACAGGCAATGAGCAGTTCTTC. It yields the protein CASSVTGNEQFF.

The rearrangement joins TRBV2 to TRBJ2-3; 10 positions match TRBD2. Germline V lookup: CDR1 SNHLY, CDR2 FYNNEI. This CDR3 comprises 15 residues. In DNA, the CDR3 is TGTTTATCAGCGGGAGGGCCGGTAAGCACAGATACGCAGTATTTT. Its translation: CLSAGGPVSTDTQYF.

The chain employs TRBV6-5 and TRBJ1-5; D is undetermined. Germline loops: CDR1 MNHEY, CDR2 SVGAGI. The CDR3 has 13 amino acids. Trimming stripped 4 bases from V and 5 bases from J, with 9 bases between. The CDR3 region has the DNA TGTGCCAGCAGTTTGGGCTTGGATCAGCCCCAGCATTTT. Its translation: CASSLGLDQPQHF.

V usage is TRBV28 and J usage is TRBJ2-7; 10 positions match TRBD1. The germline V gene has CDR1 MDHEN and CDR2 SYDVKM. Trimming cost V 5 bases and J 2 bases; bases outside gene matches: 6. This CDR3 comprises 15 residues. This chain's CDR3 is CASSEWDRGAYEQYF. In DNA, the CDR3 is TGTGCCAGCAGTGAGTGGGACAGGGGAGCCTACGAGCAGTACTTC.

This clone was observed once. The chain carries TRBV25-1 and TRBJ2-5; 14 bases fit TRBD2. The V gene end was trimmed by 3 bases and the J gene end by 5 bases; junction bases not matched to a gene: 2. Germline-derived CDR1 and CDR2 are MGHDK and SYGVNS. The CDR3 extends over 15 amino acids. CDR3 region: CASSEGLAGVETQYF. CDR3 coding DNA: TGTGCCAGCAGTGAGGGACTAGCGGGAGTGGAGACCCAGTACTTC.

CDR3 nucleotides: TGTGCCAGCAGCTTCCAGGGGCGATACAATGAGCAGTTCTTC. It encodes CASSFQGRYNEQFF. V usage is TRBV11-3 and J usage is TRBJ2-1; TRBD1 is a possible D gene (6 bases). This CDR3 is 14 amino acids long. Trimming took off 3 bases at V and 4 bases at J, with 10 bases between the two ends. Germline V lookup: CDR1 SGHNT, CDR2 YENEEA.

The V and J genes are TRBV3-1 (or the pseudogene TRBV3-2) and TRBJ1-2, with TRBD1 matching over 8 bases. The germline V gene encodes CDR1 LGHDT and CDR2 YNNKEL (reference sequence). The CDR3 is 13 residues long. V lost 4 bases, J lost 5 bases, and 3 bases stayed unmatched. This CDR3 reads CASSPRTGYGYTF. The CDR3 nucleotides are TGTGCCAGCAGCCCGCGGACAGGGTATGGCTACACCTTC.

This clone has a single count. At one end, the junction sequence differs from germline, possibly due to a read error. This chain uses TRBV4-3 with TRBJ2-3, with D maybe TRBD2 (6 bases). This CDR3 has 15 residues. Germline CDR1 and CDR2: LGHNA and YSLEER. The CDR3 coding sequence is TGCGCCAGCAGCCAAGATGGAGGGCGCACCGATACGCAGTATTTT. This gives the protein CASSQDGGRTDTQYF.

J is TRBJ2-3 and V is TRBV5-4, with 10 bases fitting TRBD2. The J segment lost 3 bases and the V segment lost 2 bases, leaving 6 bases of the junction unmatched. CDR1 is SGHNT and CDR2 is YYREEE in the germline V gene (reference sequence). The CDR3 loop spans 16 amino acids. The CDR3 spells CASSFPASGGTDTQYF. CDR3 coding DNA: TGTGCCAGCAGCTTCCCCGCTAGCGGGGGTACAGATACGCAGTATTTT. The variable domain in full, with the rest retrieved from reference TRBV5-4 and TRBJ2-3, is ETGVTQSPTHLIKTRGQQVTLRCSSQSGHNTVSWYQQALGQGPQFIFQYYREEENGRGNFPPRFSGLQFPNYSSELNVNALELDDSALYLCASSFPASGGTDTQYFGPGTRLTVL.

Concerning this clone: The same CDR3 also results from other DNA sequences found in this sample. The V call is TRBV5-4, the J call TRBJ2-7, with 7 bases lining up with TRBD2. V lost 1 base to trimming and J lost 3 bases; unmatched junction nucleotides: 1. This CDR3 contains 13 residues. Germline CDR1 is SGHNT and CDR2 is YYREEE (reference sequence). CDR3 residues: CASSLPSGYEQYF. Written as DNA, the CDR3 is TGTGCCAGCAGCTTGCCTAGCGGCTACGAGCAGTACTTC.

The gene calls are TRBV3-1 (or the pseudogene TRBV3-2) and TRBJ2-1; D is possibly TRBD1 (5 bases). Trimming took 5 bases from V and 1 from J, leaving 9 bases between them. Germline CDR1 is LGHDT and CDR2 is YNNKEL (reference sequence). This CDR3 is 14 amino acids long. CDR3: CASSGQRSYNEQFF. CDR3 in DNA: TGTGCCAGCAGCGGACAAAGGTCCTACAATGAGCAGTTCTTC.

The chain couples TRBV28 to TRBJ1-3; D not certain. The CDR3 consists of 15 residues. Germline-derived CDR1 and CDR2 are MDHEN and SYDVKM. V was pared by 6 bases and J by 3 bases, with 15 bases between. The CDR3 spells CASSYGPRVGNTIYF. CDR3 coding DNA: TGTGCCAGCAGCTACGGGCCGAGGGTTGGAAACACCATATATTTT.

The gene calls are TRBV6-6 and TRBJ1-5, with D possibly being TRBD1 (5 bases). CDR1 is MNHNY and CDR2 is SVGAGI in the germline V gene (reference sequence). CDR3 size: 15 residues. The V end was cut by 1 base, the J end by 7 bases, with 14 bases between. CDR3: CASSYLTAPGQPQHF. CDR3 in DNA: TGTGCCAGCAGTTACTTGACAGCCCCAGGGCAGCCCCAGCATTTT.

V usage is TRBV14 and J usage is TRBJ2-5; tentatively, D is TRBD2 (5 bases). Per germline, CDR1 SGHDN and CDR2 FVKESK. The CDR3 extends over 16 amino acids. V gave up 1 base and J gave up 7 bases, with 19 bases separating them. The CDR3 reads CASSQVGRGSTATQYF. In DNA form, the CDR3 reads TGTGCCAGCAGCCAAGTCGGTCGAGGGTCAACGGCGACCCAGTACTTC.

This chain joins TRBV6-1 and TRBJ1-6; 8 positions match TRBD1. Per germline, CDR1 MNHNS and CDR2 SASEGT. CDR3 size: 15 residues. Germline trimming cut 3 bases from V and 10 bases from J; bases unmatched to any gene: 8. The DNA of the CDR3 is TGTGCCAGCAGTGATCAGGGGGCCCGACGGTCACCCCTCCACTTT. Residues: CASSDQGARRSPLHF.

In DNA form, the CDR3 reads TGCGCCAGCACCGCGCGCGGTCTCGGCACAGATACGCAGTATTTT. Its protein product is CASTARGLGTDTQYF. The genes are TRBV5-1 and TRBJ2-3; D remains unclear. Germline CDR1 reads SGHRS; CDR2 reads YFSETQ. The CDR3 spans 15 residues. The ends were cut back, 6 bases at V and 1 base at J, with 15 bases in the middle.

The V call is TRBV7-2, the J call TRBJ2-3, with TRBD2 matching over 7 bases. Per germline, CDR1 SGHTA and CDR2 FQGNSA. V shed 1 base, J shed 1 base, and the junction held 2 bases outside the gene matches. This CDR3 contains 15 residues. The CDR3 region has the DNA TGTGCCAGCAGCTTAGATAGCGGGCGCACAGATACGCAGTATTTT. Its protein product is CASSLDSGRTDTQYF. The complete variable domain, with remaining parts taken from reference TRBV7-2 and TRBJ2-3, reads GAGVSQSPSNKVTEKGKDVELRCDPISGHTALYWYRQSLGQGLEFLIYFQGNSAPDKSGLPSDRFSAERTGGSVSTLTIQRTQQEDSAVYLCASSLDSGRTDTQYFGPGTRLTVL.

The J gene is TRBJ2-1, the V gene TRBV6-4, with D perhaps matching TRBD2 (5 bases). Per germline, CDR1 MRHNA and CDR2 SNTAGT. The V end was cut by 0 bases, the J end by 2 bases, with 8 bases between. The CDR3 runs 15 residues. The DNA for the CDR3 is TGTGCCAGCAGTGACTCCCTAGCACCCTACAATGAGCAGTTCTTC. It encodes CASSDSLAPYNEQFF.

This chain links TRBV27 with TRBJ2-3, with D uncertain. The germline V gene encodes CDR1 MNHEY and CDR2 SMNVEV (reference sequence). Trimming removed 0 bases from V and 2 bases from J, with 12 bases in between. The CDR3 totals 16 residues. The CDR3 region is CASSLSEAVATDTQYF. DNA of the CDR3: TGTGCCAGCAGTTTATCAGAGGCGGTGGCCACAGATACGCAGTATTTT.